This TCR beta chain emerged from a study of identical twins. Whole-study results and caveats: Recombination models fit unrelated individuals' TCR alpha sharing but underestimated twins'. Memory repertoires showed no such pattern, whereas abundant cord blood beta clonotypes carried fewer insertions.

The J segment lost 0 bases and the V segment lost 3 bases, leaving 4 bases of the junction unmatched. The CDR3 runs to 16 residues. Looked up from germline, CDR1 is MNHEY and CDR2 is SMNVEV (reference sequence). This clonotype was seen many times. Its specificity is unknown. No donor was unhealthy or non-Caucasian. The cDNA had a unique molecular identifier and a template-switch universal primer site. TCRdb re-derived calls from the 5' RACE reads in MiXCR, one entry per CDR3 protein. The data show 500,000 to 700,000 distinct CDR3 sequences, about 7.6% seen once. These data were also reused for a study on yellow fever vaccine responses in identical twins.

Sequencing input: PBMCs. The receptor comes from a woman aged 18-29 years in good health. The gene calls are TRBV27 and TRBJ2-1, with 8 nucleotides matching TRBD2. Here the CDR3 DNA reads TGTGCCAGCAGTTTGTCAAGCGGGAGCTCCTACAATGAGCAGTTCTTC. Its protein is CASSLSSGSSYNEQFF.